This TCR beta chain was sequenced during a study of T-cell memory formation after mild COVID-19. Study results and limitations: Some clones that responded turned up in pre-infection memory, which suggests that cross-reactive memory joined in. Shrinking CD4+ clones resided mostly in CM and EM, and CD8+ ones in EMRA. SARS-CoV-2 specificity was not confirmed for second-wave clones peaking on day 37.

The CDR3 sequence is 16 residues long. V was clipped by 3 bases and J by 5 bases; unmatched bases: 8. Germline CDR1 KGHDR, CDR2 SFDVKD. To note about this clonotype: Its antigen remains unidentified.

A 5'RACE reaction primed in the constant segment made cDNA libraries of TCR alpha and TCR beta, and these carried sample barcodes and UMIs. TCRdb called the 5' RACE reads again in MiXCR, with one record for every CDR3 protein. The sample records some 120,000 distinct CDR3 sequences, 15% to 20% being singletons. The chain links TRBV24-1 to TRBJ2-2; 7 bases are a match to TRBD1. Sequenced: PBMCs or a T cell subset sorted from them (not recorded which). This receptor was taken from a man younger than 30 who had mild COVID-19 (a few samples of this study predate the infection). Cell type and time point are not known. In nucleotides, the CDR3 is TGTGCCACCAGTGATCCAAGACAGGGTAATACCGGGGAGCTGTTTTTT. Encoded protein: CATSDPRQGNTGELFF.